This T cell receptor (beta chain) stems from a study of T cells expressing NK-cell markers. The overall study: Investigators obtained TCR beta repertoires from sorted CD3+CD56+NKG2C+, CD3+CD56+NKG2C- and CD3+CD56-NKG2C+ T cells.

For TCR beta, cDNA was produced by 5'RACE template switching with UMIs. TCRdb reprocessed the 5' RACE reads, with one entry per CDR3 protein and no DNA. Its clone listing holds over 350,000 distinct CDR3 sequences. Germline V CDR1 and CDR2: SQVTM, ANQGSEA. The CDR3 consists of 13 residues. The sequence was collected from a woman in her forties or fifties in good health. The sequenced sample consisted of blood T cells: a sorted CD56 or NKG2C T cell subset, CD4+ or CD8+ T cells, or bulk PBMC T cells (not recorded which). The rearrangement uses TRBV29-1 and TRBJ2-4; TCRdb picks TRBD1, but there is no DNA to check that call. The chain's CDR3 is CSVQQGAKNIQYF.